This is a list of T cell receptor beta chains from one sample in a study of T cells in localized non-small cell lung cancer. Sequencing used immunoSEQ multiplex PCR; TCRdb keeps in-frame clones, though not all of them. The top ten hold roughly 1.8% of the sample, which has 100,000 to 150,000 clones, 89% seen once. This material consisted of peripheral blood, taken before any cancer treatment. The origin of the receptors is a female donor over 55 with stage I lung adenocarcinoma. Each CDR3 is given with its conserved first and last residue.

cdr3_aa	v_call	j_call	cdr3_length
CASSLGGTGREWSEQYF	TRBV7-8	TRBJ2-7	17
CAWSGQSDTQYF	TRBV30	TRBJ2-3	12
CASQTGVISYEQYF	TRBV2	TRBJ2-7	14
CASRLAGGPGGEQYF	TRBV25-1	TRBJ2-7	15
CASSYTGPSYEQYF	TRBV6-5	TRBJ2-7	14
CASSENAGLAGELFF	TRBV5-1	TRBJ2-2	15
CASRTTEAMYQPQHF	TRBV6-1	TRBJ1-5	15
CSVGRGLNQPQHF	TRBV29-1	TRBJ1-5	13
CASSRVAGVGEQYF	TRBV27	TRBJ2-7	14
CASLPLYGYTF	TRBV28	TRBJ1-2	11
CASSLGQGSFVYGYTF	TRBV11-2	TRBJ1-2	16
CASSLTSGSSYEQYF	TRBV7-3	TRBJ2-7	15
CASSQVLLAGDYEQYF	TRBV4-1	TRBJ2-7	16
CASSLTGTESGELFF	TRBV11-3	TRBJ2-2	15
CASSEGGSRFVSTDTQYF	TRBV4-1	TRBJ2-3	18
CASSSFQETQYF	TRBV5-4	TRBJ2-5	12
CATAGLGGNTEAFF	TRBV6-1	TRBJ1-1	14
CASSPPLAGTDNEQFF	TRBV4-2	TRBJ2-1	16
CAISGSTGGGEQYF	TRBV10-3	TRBJ2-7	14
CASSSTPSDTQYF	TRBV11-3	TRBJ2-3	13
CASSPDRNYGYTF	TRBV11-2	TRBJ1-2	13
CASSSLLAGGRYEQFF	TRBV5-4	TRBJ2-1	16
CASNPGTEAYQPQHF	TRBV2	TRBJ1-5	15
CASSELTSASTDTQYF	TRBV6-1	TRBJ2-3	16
CASSNGQGLAKNIQYF	TRBV28	TRBJ2-4	16
CASRGVNTEAFF	TRBV19	TRBJ1-1	12
CASSEGVAQETQYF	TRBV5-1	TRBJ2-5	14
CASSSDRGNQPQHF	TRBV6-6	TRBJ1-5	14
CASSLAGPWSTDTQYF	TRBV7-8	TRBJ2-3	16
CACLTGGTDTQYF	TRBV30	TRBJ2-3	13
CASSPQGIAGVEQYF	TRBV18	TRBJ2-7	15
CASSDEAGGIDTQYF	TRBV6-4	TRBJ2-3	15
CASRIDRGNIQYF	TRBV28	TRBJ2-4	13
CASSLGPGPSDTQYF	TRBV18	TRBJ2-3	15
CASSSTAGGPLNEQFF	TRBV5-1	TRBJ2-1	16
CANRDRGEETQYF	TRBV2	TRBJ2-5	13
CARKGQQNTGELFF	TRBV2	TRBJ2-2	14
CASSYQGARGEKLFF	TRBV7-2	TRBJ1-4	15
CASSEIRGPHYEQYF	TRBV7-9	TRBJ2-7	15
CASLIGTHDSEQYF	TRBV5-6	TRBJ2-7	14
CATSRGLAGADEQFF	TRBV15	TRBJ2-1	15
CASGAKNTEAFF	TRBV7-8	TRBJ1-1	12
CATSRDRAGTEAFF	TRBV15	TRBJ1-1	14
CAIATSTGGGGELFF	TRBV28	TRBJ2-2	15
CASCSPGQGVNEQYF	TRBV2	TRBJ2-7	15
CASLKGITEAFF	TRBV11-2	TRBJ1-1	12
CASTQLAGGTDTQYF	TRBV2	TRBJ2-3	15
CASRQKTGRTGELFF	TRBV28	TRBJ2-2	15
CSVAGLAGGDEQYF	TRBV29-1	TRBJ2-7	14
CASSLETQYF	TRBV28	TRBJ2-5	10
CAIHPGTGGNTIYF	TRBV6-4	TRBJ1-3	14
CASSEAGLNTEAFF	TRBV10-1	TRBJ1-1	14
CASSSRPPAGGGNEQFF	TRBV27	TRBJ2-1	17
CASSFRTSGRIETQYF	TRBV27	TRBJ2-5	16
CASTSKDYGYTF	TRBV5-1	TRBJ1-2	12
CASRGNYYEQYF	TRBV28	TRBJ2-7	12
CASASLGGLGFF	TRBV4-2	TRBJ2-1	12
CASSLDSSSYNEQFF	TRBV5-5	TRBJ2-1	15
CASSSPPAPTSGSFDTQYF	TRBV7-6	TRBJ2-3	19
CAISELSNEQFF	TRBV10-3	TRBJ2-1	12